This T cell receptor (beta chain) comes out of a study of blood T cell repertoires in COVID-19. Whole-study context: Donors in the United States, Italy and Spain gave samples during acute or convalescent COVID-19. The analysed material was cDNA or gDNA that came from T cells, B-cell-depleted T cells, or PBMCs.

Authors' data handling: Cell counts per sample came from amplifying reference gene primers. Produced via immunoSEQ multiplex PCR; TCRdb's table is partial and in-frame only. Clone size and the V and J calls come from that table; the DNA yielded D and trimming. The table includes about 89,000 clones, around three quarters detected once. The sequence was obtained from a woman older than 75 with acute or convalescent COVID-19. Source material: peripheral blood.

This CDR3 reads CASSLAGGLLSYEQYF. The CDR3 nucleotides are TGTGCCAGCAGCTTAGCGGGGGGACTACTTTCCTACGAGCAGTACTTC. The chain is built from TRBV7-9 and TRBJ2-7, with 7 positions matching TRBD2. This CDR3 spans 16 amino acids. The V gene's germline CDR1 is SEHNR and CDR2 FQNEAQ (reference sequence). Trimming removed 0 bases from V and 1 base from J; junction bases left unmatched: 6.